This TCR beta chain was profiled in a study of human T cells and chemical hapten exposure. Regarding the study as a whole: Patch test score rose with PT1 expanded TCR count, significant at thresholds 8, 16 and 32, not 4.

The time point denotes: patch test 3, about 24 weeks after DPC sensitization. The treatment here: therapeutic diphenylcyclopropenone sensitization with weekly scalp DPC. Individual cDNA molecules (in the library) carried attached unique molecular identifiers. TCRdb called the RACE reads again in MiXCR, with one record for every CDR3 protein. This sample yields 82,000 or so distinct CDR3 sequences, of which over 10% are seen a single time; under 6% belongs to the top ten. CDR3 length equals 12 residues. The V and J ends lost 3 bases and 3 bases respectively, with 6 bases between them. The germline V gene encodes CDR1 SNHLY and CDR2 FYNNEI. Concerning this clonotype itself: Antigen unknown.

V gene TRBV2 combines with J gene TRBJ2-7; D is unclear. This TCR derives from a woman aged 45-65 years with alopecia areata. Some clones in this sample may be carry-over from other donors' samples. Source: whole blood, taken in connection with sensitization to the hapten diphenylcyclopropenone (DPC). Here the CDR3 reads CASSDRLYEQYF. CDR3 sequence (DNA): TGTGCCAGCAGTGATCGTCTCTACGAGCAGTACTTC.